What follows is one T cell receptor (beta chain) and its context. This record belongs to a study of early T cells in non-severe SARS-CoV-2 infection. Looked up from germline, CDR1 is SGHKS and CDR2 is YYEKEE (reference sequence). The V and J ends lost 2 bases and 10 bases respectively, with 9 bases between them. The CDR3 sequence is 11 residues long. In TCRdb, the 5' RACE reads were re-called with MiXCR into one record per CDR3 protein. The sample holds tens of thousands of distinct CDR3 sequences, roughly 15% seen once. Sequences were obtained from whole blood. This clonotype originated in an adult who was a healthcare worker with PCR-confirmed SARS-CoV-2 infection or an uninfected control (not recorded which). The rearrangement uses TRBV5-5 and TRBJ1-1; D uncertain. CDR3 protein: CASSLGMGAFF. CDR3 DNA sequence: TGTGCCAGCAGCTTAGGCATGGGAGCTTTCTTT.